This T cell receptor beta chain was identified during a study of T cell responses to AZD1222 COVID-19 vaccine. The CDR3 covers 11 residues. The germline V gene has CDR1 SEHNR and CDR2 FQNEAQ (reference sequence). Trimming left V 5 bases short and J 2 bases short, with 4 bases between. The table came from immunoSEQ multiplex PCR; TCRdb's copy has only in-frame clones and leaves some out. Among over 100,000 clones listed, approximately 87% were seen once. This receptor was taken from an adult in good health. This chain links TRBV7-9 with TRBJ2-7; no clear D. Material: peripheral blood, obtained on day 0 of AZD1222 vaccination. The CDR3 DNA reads TGTGCCAGCAGCGGCCCCTACGAGCAGTACTTC. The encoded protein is CASSGPYEQYF.